This TCR beta chain was identified during a study of T cells after yellow fever vaccination. Study details: Preparing low-cell-number fractions relied on SMART-Seq v4 Ultra Low Input.

Each CDR3 protein is one row after TCRdb ran MiXCR on the 5' RACE reads. The data show some 250,000 distinct CDR3 sequences, less than 8.5% seen once. In this sample, this clonotype turned up a few times. V was cut by 1 base and J by 4 bases, with 8 bases left in between. Per the germline V gene, CDR1 is SGHTA and CDR2 is FQGNSA. The CDR3 has 14 amino acids. The sequence derives from a man aged 30-40 years who received the YFV17D yellow fever vaccine. This chain connects TRBV7-2 to TRBJ1-3; no firm D call. The source was CD4+ T cells sorted from PBMCs, collected 15 days after the yellow fever booster vaccination. CDR3 in amino acids: CASSLVFGGNTIYF. CDR3 nucleotides: TGTGCCAGCAGCTTAGTCTTTGGGGGAAACACCATATATTTT.